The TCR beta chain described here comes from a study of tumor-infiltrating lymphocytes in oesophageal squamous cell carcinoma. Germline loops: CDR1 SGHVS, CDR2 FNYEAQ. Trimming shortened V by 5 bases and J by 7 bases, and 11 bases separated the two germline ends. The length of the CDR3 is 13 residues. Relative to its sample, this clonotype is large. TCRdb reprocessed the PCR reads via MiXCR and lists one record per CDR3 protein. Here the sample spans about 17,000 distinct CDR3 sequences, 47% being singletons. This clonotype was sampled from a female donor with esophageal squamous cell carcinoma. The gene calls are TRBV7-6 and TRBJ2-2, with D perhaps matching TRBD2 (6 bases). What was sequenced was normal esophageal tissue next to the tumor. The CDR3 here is CASSISGIGELFF. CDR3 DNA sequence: TGTGCCAGCAGCATTAGCGGAATCGGGGAGCTGTTTTTT.